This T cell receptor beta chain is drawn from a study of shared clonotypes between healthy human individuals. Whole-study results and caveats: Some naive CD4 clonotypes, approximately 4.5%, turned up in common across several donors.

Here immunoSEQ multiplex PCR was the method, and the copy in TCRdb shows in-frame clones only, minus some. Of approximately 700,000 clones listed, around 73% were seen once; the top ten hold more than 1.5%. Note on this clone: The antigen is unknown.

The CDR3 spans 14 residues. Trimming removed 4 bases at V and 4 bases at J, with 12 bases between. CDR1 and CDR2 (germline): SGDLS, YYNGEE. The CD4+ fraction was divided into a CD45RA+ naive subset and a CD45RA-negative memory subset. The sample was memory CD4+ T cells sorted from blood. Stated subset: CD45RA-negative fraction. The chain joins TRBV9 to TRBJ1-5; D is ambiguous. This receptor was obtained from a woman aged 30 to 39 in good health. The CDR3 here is CASSPRVVNQPQHF. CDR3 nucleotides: TGTGCCAGCAGCCCTAGGGTAGTTAATCAGCCCCAGCATTTT.